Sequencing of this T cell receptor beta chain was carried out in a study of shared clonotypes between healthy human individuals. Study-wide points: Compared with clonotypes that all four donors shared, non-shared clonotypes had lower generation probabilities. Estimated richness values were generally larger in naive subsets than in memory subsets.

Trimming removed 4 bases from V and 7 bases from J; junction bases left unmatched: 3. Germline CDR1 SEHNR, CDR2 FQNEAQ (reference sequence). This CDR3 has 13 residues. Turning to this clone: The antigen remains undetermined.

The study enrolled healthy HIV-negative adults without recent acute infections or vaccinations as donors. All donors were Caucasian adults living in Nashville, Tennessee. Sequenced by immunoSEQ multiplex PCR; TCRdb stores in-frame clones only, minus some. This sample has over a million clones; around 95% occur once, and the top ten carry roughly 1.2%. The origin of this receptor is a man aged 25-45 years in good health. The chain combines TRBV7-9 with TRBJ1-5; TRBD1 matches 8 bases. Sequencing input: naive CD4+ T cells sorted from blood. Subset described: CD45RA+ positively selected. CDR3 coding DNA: TGTGCCAGCAGCTCACAGGGGGAACAGCCCCAGCATTTT. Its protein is CASSSQGEQPQHF.